These 5 T cell receptor beta chains came from one sample sequenced in a study of T cell changes during pregnancy in multiple sclerosis (dated by TCRdb to the late 2010s). Libraries were built with the immunoSEQ multiplex PCR assay. TCRdb stores this immuneACCESS table with in-frame sequences only. Part of the clones is absent; in the studies checked, under half of the shortfall reflects unresolved V genes, and no reason is known for the rest. This sample is represented by around 64,000 clones; 80% to 95% of them were singletons. The ten largest clones add up to about 0.27% of the sample. Here the sequenced sample was CD4+ T cells from peripheral blood mononuclear cells, taken after pregnancy. These receptors came from a female donor with multiple sclerosis, enrolled in a pregnancy study.

This chain joins TRBV5-1 and TRBJ2-4; 15 nucleotides agree with TRBD2. Germline lookup yields CDR1 SGHRS and CDR2 YFSETQ. The CDR3 has 17 residues. V was clipped by 4 bases and J by 6 bases; unmatched bases: 8. The CDR3 DNA is TGCGCCAGCAGCCCGGGACTAGCGGGAGGAAGTGGAAACATTCAGTACTTC. It specifies CASSPGLAGGSGNIQYF.

This clone was counted between two and nine times. The chain couples TRBV7-9 to TRBJ1-1; unclear D gene. CDR3 size: 14 residues. V was shortened by 2 bases and J by 3 bases, with 10 bases between the two germline ends. The germline CDR1 and CDR2 sequences are SEHNR and FQNEAQ (reference sequence). The CDR3 here is CASSLLSLDTEAFF. The CDR3 region has the DNA TGTGCCAGCAGCTTATTGAGCCTAGACACTGAAGCTTTCTTT. Filled out from reference TRBV7-9 and TRBJ1-1, the complete variable domain reads DTGVSQNPRHKITKRGQNVTFRCDPISEHNRLYWYRQTLGQGPEFLTYFQNEAQLEKSRLLSDRFSAERPKGSFSTLEIQRTEQGDSAMYLCASSLLSLDTEAFFGQGTRLTVV.

This chain joins TRBV6-1 and TRBJ1-1; D not certain. V shed 3 bases and J shed 3 bases, with 20 bases lying between them. Germline V gene sequence: CDR1 MNHNS, CDR2 SASEGT. The CDR3 covers 17 residues. In DNA form, the CDR3 reads TGTGCCAGCAGTGACGGTCCAAGACACTCTGTCGACACTGAAGCTTTCTTT. Translation: CASSDGPRHSVDTEAFF.

The genes are TRBV9 and TRBJ2-2; 7 nucleotides align to TRBD2. Germline V lookup: CDR1 SGDLS, CDR2 YYNGEE. The trim removed 0 bases at V and 4 bases at J, leaving 0 bases unmatched. The CDR3 loop spans 14 amino acids. CDR3 protein: CASSVGGGTGELFF. The CDR3 DNA is TGTGCCAGCAGCGTAGGGGGGGGCACCGGGGAGCTGTTTTTT.

V and J are TRBV30 and TRBJ2-1, with 7 positions matching TRBD1. The CDR3 is 16 residues long. Germline V gene lookup returns CDR1 GTSNPN and CDR2 SVGIG (reference sequence). J gave up 8 bases and V 2 bases, and 15 bases lay outside the gene matches. CDR3 DNA: TGTGCCTGGAGTAGACAGGGTGTAGGTTCGAGAGATGAGCAGTTCTTC. Encoded protein: CAWSRQGVGSRDEQFF.